Shown below are 6 T cell receptor beta chains from a single sample sequenced in a study of T cells in Graves' hyperthyroidism and ophthalmopathy. TCR beta CDR3 regions were amplified from RNA transcripts. Carried out on the TCR CDR3, a first-round RT-PCR used the HTBI primer set. Each CDR3 protein gets one entry after TCRdb re-called the multiplex PCR reads with MiXCR. The sample gives roughly 600,000 distinct CDR3 sequences, roughly 14% of which show up once; about an eighth is in the top ten. Sequenced input: blood. The receptors were sampled from a woman in her forties or fifties with Graves' ophthalmopathy.

V gene TRBV27 combines with J gene TRBJ2-4; D is perhaps TRBD1 (5 bases). Germline CDR1 MNHEY, CDR2 SMNVEV (reference sequence). The V end lost 6 bases, the J end lost 4 bases, and 10 bases lay between the germline ends. CDR3 length equals 13 residues. The CDR3 spells CASSPDRKNIQYF. CDR3 coding DNA: TGTGCCAGCAGCCCCGACAGAAAAAACATTCAGTACTTC.

This sequence joins TRBV7-3 and TRBJ2-1; D is uncertain. V lost 3 bases to trimming and J lost 9 bases, with 12 bases between them. CDR1 SGHTA and CDR2 FQGTGA come from the germline V gene. The length of the CDR3 is 13 residues. Here the CDR3 reads CASSLGRYFEQFF. The CDR3, as DNA: TGTGCCAGCAGCTTGGGCCGGTATTTTGAGCAGTTCTTC.

V and J are TRBV7-2 and TRBJ2-7, with unresolved D. The CDR3 totals 15 residues. V lost 0 bases and J lost 1, with 10 bases in between. Germline V CDR1 and CDR2: SGHTA, FQGNSA. CDR3 region: CASSLARAPSYEQYF. Here the CDR3 DNA reads TGTGCCAGCAGCTTAGCTCGCGCGCCATCCTACGAGCAGTACTTC. The variable domain in full, with the rest retrieved from reference TRBV7-2 and TRBJ2-7, is GAGVSQSPSNKVTEKGKDVELRCDPISGHTALYWYRQSLGQGLEFLIYFQGNSAPDKSGLPSDRFSAERTGGSVSTLTIQRTQQEDSAVYLCASSLARAPSYEQYFGPGTRLTVT.

This clonotype was seen many times. This rearrangement joins TRBV7-8 to TRBJ2-2, with D hard to call. The CDR3 has 13 residues. Per germline, CDR1 SGHVS and CDR2 FQNEAQ. Trimming cost V 5 bases and J 6 bases, with 10 bases left between them. The CDR3 DNA sequence: TGTGCCAGCAGCCCAAGACACCCCGGGGAGCTGTTTTTT. Protein sequence: CASSPRHPGELFF.

This clonotype was seen a handful of times. This chain joins TRBV19 and TRBJ2-7, with 7 bases aligning to TRBD2. The germline V gene has CDR1 LNHDA and CDR2 SQIVND (reference sequence). The CDR3 covers 14 residues. V lost 5 bases, J lost 3 bases, and 7 bases stayed unmatched. CDR3 nucleotides: TGTGCCAGTAGTTCGACGACTAGCAGCTACGAGCAGTACTTC. It yields the protein CASSSTTSSYEQYF.

Ten or more counts support this clonotype. The gene calls are TRBV15 and TRBJ2-1; either TRBD1 or TRBD2 may supply D (5 bases each). Trimming took 0 bases from V and 5 from J, leaving 8 bases between them. The CDR3 is 14 residues long. The germline V gene encodes CDR1 LNHNV and CDR2 YYDKDF (reference sequence). CDR3 loop: CATSRDGGNNEQFF. In DNA, the CDR3 is TGTGCCACCAGCAGAGATGGGGGAAACAATGAGCAGTTCTTC. Based on the CDR3 plus reference TRBV15 and TRBJ2-1, the full variable domain is DAMVIQNPRYQVTQFGKPVTLSCSQTLNHNVMYWYQQKSSQAPKLLFHYYDKDFNNEADTPDNFQSRRPNTSFCFLDIRSPGLGDTAMYLCATSRDGGNNEQFFGPGTRLTVL.